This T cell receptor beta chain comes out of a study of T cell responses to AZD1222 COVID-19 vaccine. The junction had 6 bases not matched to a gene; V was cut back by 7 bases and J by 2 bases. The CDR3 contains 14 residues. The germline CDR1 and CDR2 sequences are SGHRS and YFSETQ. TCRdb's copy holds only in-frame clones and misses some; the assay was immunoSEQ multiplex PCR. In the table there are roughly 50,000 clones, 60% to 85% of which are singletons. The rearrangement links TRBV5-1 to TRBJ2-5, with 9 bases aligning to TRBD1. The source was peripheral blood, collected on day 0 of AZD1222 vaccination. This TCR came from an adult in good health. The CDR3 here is CASRSGTGQETQYF. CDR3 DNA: TGCGCCAGCCGGTCGGGGACAGGGCAAGAGACCCAGTACTTC.